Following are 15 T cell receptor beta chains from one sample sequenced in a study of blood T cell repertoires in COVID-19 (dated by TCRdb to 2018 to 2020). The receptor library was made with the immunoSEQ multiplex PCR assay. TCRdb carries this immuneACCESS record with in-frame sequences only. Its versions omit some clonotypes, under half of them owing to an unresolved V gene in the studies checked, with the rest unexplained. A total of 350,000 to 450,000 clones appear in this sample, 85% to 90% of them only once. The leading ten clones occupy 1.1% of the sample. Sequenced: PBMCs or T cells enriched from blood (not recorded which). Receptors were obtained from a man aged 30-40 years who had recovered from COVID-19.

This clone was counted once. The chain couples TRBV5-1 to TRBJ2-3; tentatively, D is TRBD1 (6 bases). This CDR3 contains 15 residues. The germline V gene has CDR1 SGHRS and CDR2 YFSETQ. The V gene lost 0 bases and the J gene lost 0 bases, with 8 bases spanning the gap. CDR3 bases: TGCGCCAGCAGCTTGGGCAGGGGAAGCACAGATACGCAGTATTTT. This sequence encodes CASSLGRGSTDTQYF.

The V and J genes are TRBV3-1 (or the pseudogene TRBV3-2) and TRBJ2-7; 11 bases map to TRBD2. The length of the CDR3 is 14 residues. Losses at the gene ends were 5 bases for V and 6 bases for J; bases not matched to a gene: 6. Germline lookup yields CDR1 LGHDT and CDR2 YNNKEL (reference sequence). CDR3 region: CASSSLAGVAEQYF. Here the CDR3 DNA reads TGTGCCAGCAGCTCACTAGCGGGAGTTGCCGAGCAGTACTTC.

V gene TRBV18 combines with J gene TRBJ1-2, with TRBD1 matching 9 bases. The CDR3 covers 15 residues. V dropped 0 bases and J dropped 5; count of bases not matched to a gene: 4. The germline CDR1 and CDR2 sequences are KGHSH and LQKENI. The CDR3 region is CASSPPGTGSYGYTF. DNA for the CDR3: TGTGCCAGCTCACCACCGGGGACAGGGTCGTATGGCTACACCTTC.

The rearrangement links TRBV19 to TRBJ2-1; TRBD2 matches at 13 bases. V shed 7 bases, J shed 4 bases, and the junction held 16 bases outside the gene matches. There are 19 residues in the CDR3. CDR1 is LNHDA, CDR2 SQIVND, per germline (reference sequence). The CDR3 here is CASTSPRRTSGSLYNEQFF. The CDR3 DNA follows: TGTGCCAGTACCTCGCCCCGAAGGACTAGCGGGAGTCTGTACAATGAGCAGTTCTTC.

CDR3 in DNA: TGTGCCAGCTCACCACCCAAGGGAGCAACTAATGAAAAACTGTTTTTT. Its protein is CASSPPKGATNEKLFF. The genes are TRBV18 and TRBJ1-4; D unresolved. The CDR3 contains 16 residues. V was trimmed by 0 bases and J by 0 bases, leaving 8 bases between them. CDR1 and CDR2 (germline): KGHSH, LQKENI. The full variable domain, with the rest looked up from reference TRBV18 and TRBJ1-4, is NAGVMQNPRHLVRRRGQEARLRCSPMKGHSHVYWYRQLPEEGLKFMVYLQKENIIDESGMPKERFSAEFPKEGPSILRIQQVVRGDSAAYFCASSPPKGATNEKLFFGSGTQLSVL.

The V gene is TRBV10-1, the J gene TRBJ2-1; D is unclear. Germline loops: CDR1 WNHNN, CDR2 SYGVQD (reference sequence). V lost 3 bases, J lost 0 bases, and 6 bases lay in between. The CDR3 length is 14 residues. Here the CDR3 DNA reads TGCGCCAGCAGTGAACTGAGCTCCTACAATGAGCAGTTCTTC. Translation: CASSELSSYNEQFF.

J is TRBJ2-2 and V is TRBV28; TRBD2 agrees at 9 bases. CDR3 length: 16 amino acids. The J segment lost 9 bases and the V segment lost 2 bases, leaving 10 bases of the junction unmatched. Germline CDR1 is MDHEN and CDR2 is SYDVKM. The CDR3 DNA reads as TGTGCCAGCAGTTTAGTCTCAGCGGGAGGTAGGCGGGAGCTGTTTTTT. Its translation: CASSLVSAGGRRELFF.

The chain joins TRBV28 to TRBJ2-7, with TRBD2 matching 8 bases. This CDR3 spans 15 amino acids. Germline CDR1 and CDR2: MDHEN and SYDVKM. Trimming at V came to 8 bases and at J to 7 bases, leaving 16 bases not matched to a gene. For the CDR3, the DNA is TGTGCCAGCTCCCTGAGTAGCGGGGCTAAGGGGGAGCAGTACTTC. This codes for CASSLSSGAKGEQYF.

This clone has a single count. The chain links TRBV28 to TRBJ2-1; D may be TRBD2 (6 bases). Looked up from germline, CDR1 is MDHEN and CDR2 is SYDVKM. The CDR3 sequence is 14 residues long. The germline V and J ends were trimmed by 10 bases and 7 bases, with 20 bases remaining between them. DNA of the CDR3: TGTGCCACCAATACGGACTACCTTGGGAATGAGCAGTTCTTC. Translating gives CATNTDYLGNEQFF.

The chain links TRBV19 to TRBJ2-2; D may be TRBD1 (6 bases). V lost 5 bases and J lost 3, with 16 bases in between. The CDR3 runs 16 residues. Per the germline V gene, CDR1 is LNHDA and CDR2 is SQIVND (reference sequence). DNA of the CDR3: TGTGCCAGTAGTGCTAAAGGGGGTTTTTACACCGGGGAGCTGTTTTTT. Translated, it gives CASSAKGGFYTGELFF. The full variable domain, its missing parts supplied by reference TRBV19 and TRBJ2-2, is DGGITQSPKYLFRKEGQNVTLSCEQNLNHDAMYWYRQDPGQGLRLIYYSQIVNDFQKGDIAEGYSVSREKKESFPLTVTSAQKNPTAFYLCASSAKGGFYTGELFFGEGSRLTVL.

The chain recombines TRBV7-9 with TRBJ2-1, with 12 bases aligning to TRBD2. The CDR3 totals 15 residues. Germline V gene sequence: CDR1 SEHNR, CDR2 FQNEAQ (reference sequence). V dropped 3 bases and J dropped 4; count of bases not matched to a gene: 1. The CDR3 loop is CASSFGTSGYNEQFF. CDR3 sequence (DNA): TGTGCCAGCAGCTTCGGGACTAGCGGGTACAATGAGCAGTTCTTC.

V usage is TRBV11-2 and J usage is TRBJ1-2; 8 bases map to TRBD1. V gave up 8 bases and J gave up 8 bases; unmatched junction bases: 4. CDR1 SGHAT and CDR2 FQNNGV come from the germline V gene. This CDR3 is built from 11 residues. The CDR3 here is CASGGTGGYTF. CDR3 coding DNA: TGTGCCAGCGGGGGGACAGGAGGCTACACCTTC.

This CDR3 reads CASSGQTGSRQPQHF. The CDR3 coding sequence is TGTGCCAGTAGTGGTCAGACAGGGTCACGGCAGCCCCAGCATTTT. This chain links TRBV19 with TRBJ1-5; 7 bases map to TRBD1. Germline V gene sequence: CDR1 LNHDA, CDR2 SQIVND (reference sequence). V lost 5 bases and J lost 7; bases outside the gene matches: 11. CDR3 length: 15 residues.

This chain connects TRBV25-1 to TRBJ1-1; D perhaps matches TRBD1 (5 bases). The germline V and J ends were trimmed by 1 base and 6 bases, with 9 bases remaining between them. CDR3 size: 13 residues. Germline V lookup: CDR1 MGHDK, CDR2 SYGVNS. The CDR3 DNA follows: TGTGCCAGCAGTGAATTTGGGGCCCCTGAAGCTTTCTTT. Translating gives CASSEFGAPEAFF.

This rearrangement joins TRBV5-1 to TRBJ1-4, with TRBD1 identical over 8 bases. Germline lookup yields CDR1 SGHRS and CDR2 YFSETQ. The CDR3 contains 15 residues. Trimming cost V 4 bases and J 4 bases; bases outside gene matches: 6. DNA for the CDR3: TGCGCCAGCAGCGTGACAGGACAGGGTAATGAAAAACTGTTTTTT. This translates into CASSVTGQGNEKLFF. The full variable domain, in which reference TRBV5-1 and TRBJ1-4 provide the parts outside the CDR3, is KAGVTQTPRYLIKTRGQQVTLSCSPISGHRSVSWYQQTPGQGLQFLFEYFSETQRNKGNFPGRFSGRQFSNSRSEMNVSTLELGDSALYLCASSVTGQGNEKLFFGSGTQLSVL.